This T cell receptor beta chain appears in the sequencing data of a study of technical replicates of blood from a few donors. In germline, CDR1 is SGHDT, CDR2 YYEEEE. V lost 4 bases and J 8 bases, leaving 13 bases between the germline ends. The CDR3 has 13 amino acids. Repertoires were generated with immunoSEQ multiplex PCR, while TCRdb's copy carries only in-frame clones and drops some. The sample lists roughly 82,000 clones; about 89% were seen once. The gene calls are TRBV5-6 and TRBJ2-1; weak D call: TRBD1 (6 bases). Sequences were obtained from T cells isolated from PBMCs. The receptor's source is a human donor in good health. This chain's CDR3 is CASSVGQMDEQFF. CDR3 DNA sequence: TGTGCCAGCAGCGTGGGACAAATGGATGAGCAGTTCTTC.